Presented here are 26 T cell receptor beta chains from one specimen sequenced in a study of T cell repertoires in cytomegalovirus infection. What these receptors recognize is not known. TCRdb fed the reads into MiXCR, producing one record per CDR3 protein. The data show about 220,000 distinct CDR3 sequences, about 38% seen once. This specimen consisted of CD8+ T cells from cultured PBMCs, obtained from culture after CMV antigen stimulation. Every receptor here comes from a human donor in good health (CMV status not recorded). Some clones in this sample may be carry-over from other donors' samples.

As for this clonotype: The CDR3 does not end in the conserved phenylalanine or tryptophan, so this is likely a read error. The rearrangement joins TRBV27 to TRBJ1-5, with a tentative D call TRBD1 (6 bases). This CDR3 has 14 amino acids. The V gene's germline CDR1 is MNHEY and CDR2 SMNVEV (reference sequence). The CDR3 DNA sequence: TGTGCAAGCAGTCAGACAGGTGAGAATCAGCCCCAGCATTGT. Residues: CASSQTGENQPQHC.

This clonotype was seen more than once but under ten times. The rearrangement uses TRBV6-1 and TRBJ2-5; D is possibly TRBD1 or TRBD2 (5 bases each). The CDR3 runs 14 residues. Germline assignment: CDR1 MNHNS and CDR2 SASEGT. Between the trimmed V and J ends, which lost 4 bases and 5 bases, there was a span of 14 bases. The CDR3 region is CASSGTLSGETQYF. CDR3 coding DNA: TGTGCCAGCAGTGGGACACTTTCGGGGGAGACCCAGTACTTC.

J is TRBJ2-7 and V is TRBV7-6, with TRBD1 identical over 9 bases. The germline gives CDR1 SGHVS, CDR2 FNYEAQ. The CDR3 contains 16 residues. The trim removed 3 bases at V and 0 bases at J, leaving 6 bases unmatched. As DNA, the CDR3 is TGTGCCAGCAGCTTGGGGACAGGGCACCCCTCCTACGAGCAGTACTTC. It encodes CASSLGTGHPSYEQYF.

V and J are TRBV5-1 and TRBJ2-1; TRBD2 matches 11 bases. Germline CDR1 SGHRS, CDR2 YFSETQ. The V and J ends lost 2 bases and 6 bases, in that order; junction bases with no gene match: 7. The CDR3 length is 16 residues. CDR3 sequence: CASSLNSGRARNEQFF. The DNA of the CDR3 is TGCGCCAGCAGCTTAAATAGCGGGAGGGCTCGCAATGAGCAGTTCTTC.

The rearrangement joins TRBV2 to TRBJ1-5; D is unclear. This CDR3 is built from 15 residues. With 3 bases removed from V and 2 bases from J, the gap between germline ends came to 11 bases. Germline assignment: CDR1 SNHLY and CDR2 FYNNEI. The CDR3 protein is CASSEYRGGNQPQHF. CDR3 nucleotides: TGTGCCAGCAGTGAGTACAGAGGAGGCAATCAGCCCCAGCATTTT. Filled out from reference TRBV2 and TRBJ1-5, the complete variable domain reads EPEVTQTPSHQVTQMGQEVILRCVPISNHLYFYWYRQILGQKVEFLVSFYNNEISEKSEIFDDQFSVERPDGSNFTLKIRSTKLEDSAMYFCASSEYRGGNQPQHFGDGTRLSIL.

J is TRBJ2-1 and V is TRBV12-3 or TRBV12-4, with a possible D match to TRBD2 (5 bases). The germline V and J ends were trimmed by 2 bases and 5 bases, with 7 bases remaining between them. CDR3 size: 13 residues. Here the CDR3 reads CASSLLADNEQFF. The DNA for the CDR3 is TGTGCCAGCAGTTTACTAGCTGACAATGAGCAGTTCTTC.

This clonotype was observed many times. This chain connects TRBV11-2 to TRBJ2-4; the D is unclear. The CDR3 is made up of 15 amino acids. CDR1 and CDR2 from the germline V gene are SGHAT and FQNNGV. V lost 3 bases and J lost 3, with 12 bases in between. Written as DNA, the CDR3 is TGTGCCAGCAGCTTCGGACGAAGCCTCAAAAACATTCAGTACTTC. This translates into CASSFGRSLKNIQYF.

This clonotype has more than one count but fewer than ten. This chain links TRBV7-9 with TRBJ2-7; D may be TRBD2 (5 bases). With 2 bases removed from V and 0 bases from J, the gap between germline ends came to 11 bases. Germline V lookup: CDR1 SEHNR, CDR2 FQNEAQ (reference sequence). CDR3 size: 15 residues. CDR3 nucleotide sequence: TGTGCCAGCAGCTTACAGCAGCGGAGCTCCTACGAGCAGTACTTC. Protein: CASSLQQRSSYEQYF. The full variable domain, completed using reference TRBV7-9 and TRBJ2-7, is DTGVSQNPRHKITKRGQNVTFRCDPISEHNRLYWYRQTLGQGPEFLTYFQNEAQLEKSRLLSDRFSAERPKGSFSTLEIQRTEQGDSAMYLCASSLQQRSSYEQYFGPGTRLTVT.

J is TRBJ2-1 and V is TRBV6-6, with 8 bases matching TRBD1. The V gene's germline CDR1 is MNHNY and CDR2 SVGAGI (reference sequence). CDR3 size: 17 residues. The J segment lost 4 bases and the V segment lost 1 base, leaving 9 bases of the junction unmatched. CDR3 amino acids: CASSYWSQGASYNEQFF. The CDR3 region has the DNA TGTGCCAGCAGTTACTGGTCCCAGGGGGCGAGTTACAATGAGCAGTTCTTC.

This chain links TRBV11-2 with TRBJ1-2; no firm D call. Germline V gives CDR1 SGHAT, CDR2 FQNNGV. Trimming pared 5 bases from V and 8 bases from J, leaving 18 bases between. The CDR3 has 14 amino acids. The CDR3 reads CASSAPASLWGYTF. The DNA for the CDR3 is TGTGCCAGCAGCGCCCCGGCTTCTCTCTGGGGCTACACCTTC.

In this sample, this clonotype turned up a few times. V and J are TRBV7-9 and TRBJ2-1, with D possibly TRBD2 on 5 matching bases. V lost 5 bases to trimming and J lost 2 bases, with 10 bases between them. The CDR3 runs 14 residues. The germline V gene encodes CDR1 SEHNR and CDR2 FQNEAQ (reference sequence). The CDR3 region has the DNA TGTGCCAGCAGCAGTGGACTGGCCTACAATGAGCAGTTCTTC. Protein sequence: CASSSGLAYNEQFF.

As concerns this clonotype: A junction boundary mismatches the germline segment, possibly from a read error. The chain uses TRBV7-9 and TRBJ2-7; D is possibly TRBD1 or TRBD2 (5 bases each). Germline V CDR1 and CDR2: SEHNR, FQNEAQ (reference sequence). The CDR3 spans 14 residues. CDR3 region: CVSSYRGAPFEQYF. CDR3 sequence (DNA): TGTGTCAGCAGTTACCGAGGGGCACCCTTTGAGCAGTACTTC.

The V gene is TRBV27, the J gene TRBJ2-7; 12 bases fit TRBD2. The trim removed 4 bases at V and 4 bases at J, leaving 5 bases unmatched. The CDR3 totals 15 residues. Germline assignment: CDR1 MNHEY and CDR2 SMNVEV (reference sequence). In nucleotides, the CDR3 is TGTGCCAGCAGTTCGGGACTAGCGGGTGTATACGAGCAGTACTTC. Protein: CASSSGLAGVYEQYF.

CDR3 sequence (DNA): TGTGCCAGCAGCGCCCTAGCGGGGGGCCCCAAGAACACCGGGGAGCTGTTTTTT. As protein: CASSALAGGPKNTGELFF. The genes are TRBV7-9 and TRBJ2-2; 11 bases map to TRBD2. With V trimmed by 5 bases and J by 1 base, 9 bases remained unmatched. The CDR3 consists of 18 residues. The germline V gene encodes CDR1 SEHNR and CDR2 FQNEAQ (reference sequence).

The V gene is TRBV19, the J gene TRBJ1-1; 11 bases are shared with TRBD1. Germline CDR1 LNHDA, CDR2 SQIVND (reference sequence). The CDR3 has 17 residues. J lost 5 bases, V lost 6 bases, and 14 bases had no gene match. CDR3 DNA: TGTGCCAGTAGCCCTAAGTGGACAGGGGGCGCCGGGACTGAAGCTTTCTTT. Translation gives CASSPKWTGGAGTEAFF.

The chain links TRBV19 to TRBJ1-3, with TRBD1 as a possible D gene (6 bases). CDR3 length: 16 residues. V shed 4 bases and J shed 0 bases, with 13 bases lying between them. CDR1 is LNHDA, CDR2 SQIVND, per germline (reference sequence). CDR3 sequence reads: CASSTRQESSGNTIYF. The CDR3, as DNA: TGTGCCAGTAGTACCCGACAGGAGAGCTCTGGAAACACCATATATTTT.

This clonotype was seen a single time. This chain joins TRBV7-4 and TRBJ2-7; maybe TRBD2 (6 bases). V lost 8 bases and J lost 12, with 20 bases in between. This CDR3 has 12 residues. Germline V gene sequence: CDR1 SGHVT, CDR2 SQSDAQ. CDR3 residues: CASGLSGLGRYF. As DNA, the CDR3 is TGTGCCAGCGGTTTGAGCGGGTTGGGCAGGTACTTC.

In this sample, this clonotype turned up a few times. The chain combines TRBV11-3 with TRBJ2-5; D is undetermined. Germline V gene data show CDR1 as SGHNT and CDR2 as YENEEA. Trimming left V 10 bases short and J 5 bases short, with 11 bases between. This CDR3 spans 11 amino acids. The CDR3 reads CANATWETQYF. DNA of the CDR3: TGTGCCAACGCGACTTGGGAGACCCAGTACTTC.

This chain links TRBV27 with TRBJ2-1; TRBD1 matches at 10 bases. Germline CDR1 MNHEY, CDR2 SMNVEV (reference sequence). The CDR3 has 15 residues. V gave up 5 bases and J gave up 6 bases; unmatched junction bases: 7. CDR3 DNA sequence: TGTGCCAGCAGTCTCCGGGACAGGGGTGGCAATGAGCAGTTCTTC. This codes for CASSLRDRGGNEQFF.

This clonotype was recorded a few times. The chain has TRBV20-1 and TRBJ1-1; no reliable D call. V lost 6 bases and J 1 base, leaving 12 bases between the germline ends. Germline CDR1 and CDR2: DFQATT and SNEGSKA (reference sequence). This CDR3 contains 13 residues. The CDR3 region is CSAEHGRNTEAFF. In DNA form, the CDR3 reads TGCAGTGCCGAACATGGACGGAACACTGAAGCTTTCTTT.

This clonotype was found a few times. CDR3 residues: CASSLDGDYEQYF. CDR3 DNA sequence: TGTGCCAGCAGCTTAGATGGGGACTACGAGCAGTACTTC. The rearrangement links TRBV11-2 to TRBJ2-7; D remains unclear. V lost 0 bases and J lost 3, with 6 bases in between. Germline CDR1 is SGHAT and CDR2 is FQNNGV. There are 13 residues in the CDR3.

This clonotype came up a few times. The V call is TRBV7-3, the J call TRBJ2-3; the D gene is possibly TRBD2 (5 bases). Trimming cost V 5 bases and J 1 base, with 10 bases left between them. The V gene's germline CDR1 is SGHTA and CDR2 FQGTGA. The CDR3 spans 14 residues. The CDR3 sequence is CASSTDGGTDTQYF. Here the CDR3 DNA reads TGTGCCAGCAGCACAGACGGGGGCACAGATACGCAGTATTTT.

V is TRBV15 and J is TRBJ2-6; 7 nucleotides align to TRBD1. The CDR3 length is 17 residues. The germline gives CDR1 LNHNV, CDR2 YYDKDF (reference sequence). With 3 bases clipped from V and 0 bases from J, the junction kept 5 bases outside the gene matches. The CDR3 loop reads CATSRDRSISGANVLTF. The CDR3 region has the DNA TGTGCCACCAGCAGGGACAGGTCGATCTCTGGGGCCAACGTCCTGACTTTC.

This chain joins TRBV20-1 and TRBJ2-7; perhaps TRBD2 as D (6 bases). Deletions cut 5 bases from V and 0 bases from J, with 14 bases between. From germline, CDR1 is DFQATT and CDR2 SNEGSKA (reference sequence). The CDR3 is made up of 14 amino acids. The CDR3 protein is CSASSPGGSYEQYF. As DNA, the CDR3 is TGCAGTGCTTCCAGCCCCGGGGGCTCCTACGAGCAGTACTTC.

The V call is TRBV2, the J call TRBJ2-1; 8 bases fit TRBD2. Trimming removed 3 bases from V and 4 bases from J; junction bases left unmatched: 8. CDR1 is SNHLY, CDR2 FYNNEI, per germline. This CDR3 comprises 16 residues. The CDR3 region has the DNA TGTGCCAGCAGTGATGGGTGGCGGGGGGCATACAATGAGCAGTTCTTC. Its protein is CASSDGWRGAYNEQFF.

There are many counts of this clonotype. The CDR3 DNA reads TGTGCCAGCAGCTTAGAGGGGCTAGCGGGGGGTCAGAGCAATGAGCAGTTCTTC. Amino acid sequence: CASSLEGLAGGQSNEQFF. The chain uses TRBV7-2 and TRBJ2-1, with 11 bases that match TRBD2. This CDR3 has 18 residues. With V trimmed by 1 base and J by 6 bases, 11 bases remained unmatched. Germline assignment: CDR1 SGHTA and CDR2 FQGNSA.